This T cell receptor beta chain is from a study of CD8 T cells in ankylosing spondylitis. This clonotype has ten or more counts. TCRdb independently ran MiXCR on the 5' RACE reads; one entry per CDR3 protein. The table lists 200,000 to 250,000 distinct CDR3 sequences, about 10% of them singletons. The clonotype was recovered from a male donor with ankylosing spondylitis or in good health (not recorded which). The sample was blood, either unsorted or a sorted T cell fraction (not recorded which).

CDR3 residues: CASSSQEEQYF. The CDR3 DNA follows: TGTGCCAGCAGCTCCCAGGAGGAGCAGTACTTC. The rearrangement links TRBV7-9 to TRBJ2-7; unclear D gene. V lost 4 bases and J lost 7, with 8 bases in between. CDR1 and CDR2 (germline): SEHNR, FQNEAQ (reference sequence). The CDR3 covers 11 residues.